This record covers a single T cell receptor beta chain. There is no known antigen for this receptor. Nothing much larger sits one base from this clone, and base qualities are not available. These data originate in a study of Ad26.COV2.S vaccination and SARS-CoV-2 variants (dated by TCRdb to about 2021). Turning to the overall study: Donors in the vaccine arm were drawn from COV1001, a multicentre, randomized, double-blind, placebo-controlled phase I-IIa trial testing Ad26.COV2.S in healthy adults. Participants in the trial were split at random into five groups of five each, receiving low-dose or high-dose Ad26.COV2.S once or twice, or else placebo on both occasions. TCRbeta repertoire sequencing served as the tool for gauging how specific and how broad the SARS-CoV-2-reactive T cell receptors were following Ad26.COV2.S vaccination. A total of approximately 30 samples were included in the TCR-sequenced set, comprising roughly 20 Ad26.COV2.S vaccine recipients, 5 placebo recipients and 8 SARS-CoV-2 convalescent individuals. Investigators did not know the trial group allocation while performing experiments and assessing outcomes. Ad26.COV2.S was given intramuscularly at 5x10^10 or 1x10^11 viral particles, as a single shot or as two shots 56 days apart. Beyond this particular receptor, the publication reports: Non-spike TCR breadth was comparable between vaccine and placebo recipients, consistent with the vaccine containing only spike. Higher spike-specific TCR breadth was observed in Ad26.COV2.S recipients than in placebo recipients (P = 0.0014). Substantial breadth of spike-specific CD8+ and CD4+ T cell responses was reported after vaccination. It was noted by the authors that total T cell responses may have been underestimated by the TCR breadth and depth analyses. The study was not powered to compare responses between vaccine doses or regimens.

The immunoSEQ Assay was the method used to sequence TCRbeta CDR3 regions. After extraction, genomic DNA underwent amplification by bias-controlled multiplex PCR, followed by high-throughput sequencing. From the authors' description of their analysis: To quantify the absolute abundance of each unique TCRbeta CDR3 region, sequences were collapsed and filtered. T cell fraction was estimated by normalization of TCRbeta template counts to usable DNA, with usable DNA being measured through amplification of reference genes present in all nucleated cells. Repertoire TCRs were annotated as SARS-CoV-2-specific by exact matching of V gene, CDR3 amino acid sequence and J gene to a known reactive TCR set. MIRA supplied the reference SARS-CoV-2 TCR set, which was filtered for enrichment in COVID-19-positive ImmuneCODE repertoires so that public or cross-reactive TCRs were removed. Based on the MIRA antigens, annotated TCRs were further analysed at the level of specific ORF or position within ORF. Breadth was defined as annotated unique rearrangements over total unique productive rearrangements; depth was the summed frequency of those rearrangements. Two-sided Wilcoxon rank-sum tests were applied when comparing TCR breadth between groups. Drawn from immuneACCESS, this table holds only the in-frame rearrangements with V and J called that TCRdb kept. Clones are partly lost; checked studies trace under half to an unresolved V gene and leave the rest unexplained. D and trimming come from the DNA, and the V and J calls and clone size come from that table. The sample yields around 300,000 clones; roughly 90% were counted once. The ten largest clones capture around 5.5% of the sample.

The CDR3 spans 20 residues, from the cysteine through the phenylalanine. Kept here is only the CDR3 DNA, which spans 60 bases and is read in frame from base 1. The germline V gene specifies MNHEY as CDR1 and SVGEGT as CDR2. The junction carries 27 bases between V and J, which are trimmed by 0 bases and 4 bases respectively. The treatment or condition label corresponds to: 15 to 20 received Ad26.COV2.S at low or high dose, single or two shots; about 5 received placebo; per-sample allocation not given. For vaccine and placebo recipients, repertoires were sequenced using samples collected on day 63 after the first injection. In Cohort 1b, around 23 adults aged 18-55 years were enrolled at a single site in Boston, USA, between 29 July and 7 August 2020. Ad26.COV2.S was a replication-incompetent adenovirus type 26 vector that expressed a prefusion-stabilized SARS-CoV-2 spike protein derived from the original Wuhan strain.

The clonotype was recovered from a person aged 18-65 years who received the Ad26.COV2.S COVID-19 vaccine or a placebo. This sequence uses TRBV6-2 or TRBV6-3 and TRBJ1-2; TRBD1 could be the D gene, as 6 bases match. The sequencing used peripheral blood, collected in a trial of Ad26.COV2.S vaccine versus placebo. The bases read TGTGCCAGCAGTTACTCGATCGGTTTCGATTACCCGGAGACAGGCTATGGCTACACCTTC. This yields the protein CASSYSIGFDYPETGYGYTF.